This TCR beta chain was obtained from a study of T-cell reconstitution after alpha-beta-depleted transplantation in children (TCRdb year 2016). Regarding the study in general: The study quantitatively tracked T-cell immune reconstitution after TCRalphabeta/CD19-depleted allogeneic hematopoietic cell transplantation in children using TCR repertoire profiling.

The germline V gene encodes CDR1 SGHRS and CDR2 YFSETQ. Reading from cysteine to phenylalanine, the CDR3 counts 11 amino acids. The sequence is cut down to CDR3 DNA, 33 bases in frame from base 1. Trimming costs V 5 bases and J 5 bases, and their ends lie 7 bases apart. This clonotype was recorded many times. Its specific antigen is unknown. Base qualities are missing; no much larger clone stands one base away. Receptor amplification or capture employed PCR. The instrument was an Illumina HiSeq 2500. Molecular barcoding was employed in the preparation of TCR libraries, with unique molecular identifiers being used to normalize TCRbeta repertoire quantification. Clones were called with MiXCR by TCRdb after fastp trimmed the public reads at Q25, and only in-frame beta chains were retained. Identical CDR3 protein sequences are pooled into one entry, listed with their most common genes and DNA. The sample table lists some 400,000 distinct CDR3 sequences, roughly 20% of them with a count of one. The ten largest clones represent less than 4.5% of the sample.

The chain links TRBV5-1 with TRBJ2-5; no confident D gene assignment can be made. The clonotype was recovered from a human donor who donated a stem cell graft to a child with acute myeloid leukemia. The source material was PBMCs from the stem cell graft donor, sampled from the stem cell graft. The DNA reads TGCGCCAGCAGTGGAACGGAGACCCAGTACTTC. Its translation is CASSGTETQYF. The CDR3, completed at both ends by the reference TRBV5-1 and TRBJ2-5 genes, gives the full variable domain KAGVTQTPRYLIKTRGQQVTLSCSPISGHRSVSWYQQTPGQGLQFLFEYFSETQRNKGNFPGRFSGRQFSNSRSEMNVSTLELGDSALYLCASSGTETQYFGPGTRLLVL.